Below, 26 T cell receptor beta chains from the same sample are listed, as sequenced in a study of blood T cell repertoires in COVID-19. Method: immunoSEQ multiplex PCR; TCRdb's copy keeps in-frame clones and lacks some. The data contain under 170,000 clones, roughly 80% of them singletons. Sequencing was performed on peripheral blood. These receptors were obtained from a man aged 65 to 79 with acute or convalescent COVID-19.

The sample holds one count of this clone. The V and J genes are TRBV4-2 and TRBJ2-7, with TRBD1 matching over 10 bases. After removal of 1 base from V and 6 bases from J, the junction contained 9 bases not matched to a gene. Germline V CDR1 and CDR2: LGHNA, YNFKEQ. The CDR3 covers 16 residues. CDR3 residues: CASSQAQGTGVPEQYF. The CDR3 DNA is TGTGCCAGCAGCCAAGCCCAAGGGACAGGGGTTCCCGAGCAGTACTTC.

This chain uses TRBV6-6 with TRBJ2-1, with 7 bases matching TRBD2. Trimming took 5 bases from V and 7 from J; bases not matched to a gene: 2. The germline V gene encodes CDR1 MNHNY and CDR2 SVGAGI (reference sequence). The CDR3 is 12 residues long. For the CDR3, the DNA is TGTGCCAGCAGTCCCGGGGGGAATGAGCAGTTCTTC. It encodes CASSPGGNEQFF.

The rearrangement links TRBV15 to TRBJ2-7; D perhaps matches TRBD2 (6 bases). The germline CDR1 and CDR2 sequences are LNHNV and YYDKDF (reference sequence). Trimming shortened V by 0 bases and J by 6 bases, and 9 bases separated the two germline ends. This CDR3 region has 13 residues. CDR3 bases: TGTGCCACCAGCAGAGAGCGGGGAGGCGAGCAGTACTTC. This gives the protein CATSRERGGEQYF.

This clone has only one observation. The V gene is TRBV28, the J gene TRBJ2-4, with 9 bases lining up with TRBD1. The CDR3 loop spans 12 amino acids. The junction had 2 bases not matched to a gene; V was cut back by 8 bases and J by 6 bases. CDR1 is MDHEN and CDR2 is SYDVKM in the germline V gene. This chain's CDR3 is CASWDRVNIQYF. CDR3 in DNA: TGTGCCAGCTGGGACAGGGTAAACATTCAGTACTTC.

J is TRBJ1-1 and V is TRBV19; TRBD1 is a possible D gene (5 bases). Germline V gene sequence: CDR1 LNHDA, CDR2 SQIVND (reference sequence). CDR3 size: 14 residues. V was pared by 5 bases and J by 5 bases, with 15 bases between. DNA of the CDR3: TGTGCCAGTAGTCCGAACGCAGGGCCTACTGAAGCTTTCTTT. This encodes CASSPNAGPTEAFF.

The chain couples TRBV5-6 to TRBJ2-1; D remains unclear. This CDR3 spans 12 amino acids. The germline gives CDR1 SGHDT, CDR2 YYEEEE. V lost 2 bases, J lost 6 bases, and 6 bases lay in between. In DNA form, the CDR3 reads TGTGCCAGCAGCTTCCGGAGCAATGAGCAGTTCTTC. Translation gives CASSFRSNEQFF. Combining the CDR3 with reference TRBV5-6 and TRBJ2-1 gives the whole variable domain DAGVTQSPTHLIKTRGQQVTLRCSPKSGHDTVSWYQQALGQGPQFIFQYYEEEERQRGNFPDRFSGHQFPNYSSELNVNALLLGDSALYLCASSFRSNEQFFGPGTRLTVL.

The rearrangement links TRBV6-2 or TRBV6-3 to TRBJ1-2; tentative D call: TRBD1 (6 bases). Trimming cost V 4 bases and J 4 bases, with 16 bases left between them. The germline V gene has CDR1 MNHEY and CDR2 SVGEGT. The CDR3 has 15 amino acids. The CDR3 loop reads CASSSPRGHPYGYTF. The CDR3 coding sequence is TGTGCCAGCAGTTCGCCTCGGGGACACCCCTATGGCTACACCTTC.

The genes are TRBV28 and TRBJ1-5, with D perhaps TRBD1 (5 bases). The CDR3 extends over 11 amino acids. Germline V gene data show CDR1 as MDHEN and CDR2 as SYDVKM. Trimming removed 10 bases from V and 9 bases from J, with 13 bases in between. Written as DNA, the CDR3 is TGTGCCACGGCGGAGGGGCGGCCCCAGCATTTT. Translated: CATAEGRPQHF.

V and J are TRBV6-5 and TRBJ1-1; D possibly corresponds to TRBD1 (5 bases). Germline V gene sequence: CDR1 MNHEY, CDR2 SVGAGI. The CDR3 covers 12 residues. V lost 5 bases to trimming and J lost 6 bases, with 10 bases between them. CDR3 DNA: TGTGCCAGCAGTCACCAGGGCCCTGAAGCTTTCTTT. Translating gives CASSHQGPEAFF.

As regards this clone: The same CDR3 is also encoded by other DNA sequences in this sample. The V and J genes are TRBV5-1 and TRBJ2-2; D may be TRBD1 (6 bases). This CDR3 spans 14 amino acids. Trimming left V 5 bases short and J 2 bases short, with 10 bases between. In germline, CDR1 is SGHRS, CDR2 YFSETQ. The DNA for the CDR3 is TGCGCCAGCAGTTTACAGGGTAACACCGGGGAGCTGTTTTTT. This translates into CASSLQGNTGELFF. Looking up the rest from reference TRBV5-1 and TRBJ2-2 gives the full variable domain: KAGVTQTPRYLIKTRGQQVTLSCSPISGHRSVSWYQQTPGQGLQFLFEYFSETQRNKGNFPGRFSGRQFSNSRSEMNVSTLELGDSALYLCASSLQGNTGELFFGEGSRLTVL.

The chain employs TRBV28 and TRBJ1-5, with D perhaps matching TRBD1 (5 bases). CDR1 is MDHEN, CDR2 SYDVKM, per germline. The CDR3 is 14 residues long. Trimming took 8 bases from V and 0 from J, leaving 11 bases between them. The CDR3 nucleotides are TGTGCCAGCCTGGGGGGGGGTAGCAATCAGCCCCAGCATTTT. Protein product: CASLGGGSNQPQHF.

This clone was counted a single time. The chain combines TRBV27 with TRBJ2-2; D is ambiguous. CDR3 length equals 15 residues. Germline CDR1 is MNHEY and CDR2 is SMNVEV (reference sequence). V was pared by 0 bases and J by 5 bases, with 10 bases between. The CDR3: CASSLSHPRTGELFF. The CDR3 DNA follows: TGTGCCAGCAGTTTATCGCACCCGAGGACCGGGGAGCTGTTTTTT.

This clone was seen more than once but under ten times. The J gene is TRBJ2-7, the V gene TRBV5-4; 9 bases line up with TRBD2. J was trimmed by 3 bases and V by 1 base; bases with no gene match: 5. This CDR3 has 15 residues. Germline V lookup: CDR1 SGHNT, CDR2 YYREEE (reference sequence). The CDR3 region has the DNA TGTGCCAGCAGCTTGAAGCTAGCGGGGAACTACGAGCAGTACTTC. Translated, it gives CASSLKLAGNYEQYF.

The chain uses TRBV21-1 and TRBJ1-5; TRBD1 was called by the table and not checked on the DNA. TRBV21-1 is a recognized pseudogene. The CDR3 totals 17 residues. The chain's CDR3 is CASSNGGTGNSNQPQHF. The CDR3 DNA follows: TGTGCCAGCAGCAACGGAGGGACAGGTAATAGCAATCAGCCCCAGCATTTT.

This chain's CDR3 is CSVGGPGELFF. The CDR3 DNA sequence: TGCAGCGTTGGTGGGCCCGGGGAGCTGTTTTTT. The gene calls are TRBV29-1 and TRBJ2-2; D is unresolved. Germline CDR1 is SQVTM and CDR2 is ANQGSEA. CDR3 length: 11 amino acids. V lost 4 bases to trimming and J lost 6 bases, with 6 bases between them.

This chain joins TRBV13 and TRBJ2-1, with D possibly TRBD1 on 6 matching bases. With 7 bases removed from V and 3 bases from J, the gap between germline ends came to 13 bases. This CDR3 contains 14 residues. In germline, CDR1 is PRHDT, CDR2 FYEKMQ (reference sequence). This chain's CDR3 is CASKTGGNYNEQFF. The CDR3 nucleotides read TGTGCCAGCAAGACAGGAGGCAACTACAATGAGCAGTTCTTC.

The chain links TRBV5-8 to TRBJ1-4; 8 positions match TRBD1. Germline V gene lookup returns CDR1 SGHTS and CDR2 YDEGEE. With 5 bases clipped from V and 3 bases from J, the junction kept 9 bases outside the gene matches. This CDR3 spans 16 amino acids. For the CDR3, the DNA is TGTGCCAGCAGTTCAGCCGGACAGGGCCCTAATGAAAAACTGTTTTTT. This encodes CASSSAGQGPNEKLFF.

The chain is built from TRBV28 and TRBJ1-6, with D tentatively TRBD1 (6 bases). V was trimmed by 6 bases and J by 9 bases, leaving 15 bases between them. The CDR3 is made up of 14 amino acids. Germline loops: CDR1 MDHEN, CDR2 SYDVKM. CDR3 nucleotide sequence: TGTGCCAGCAGCTTAGGACAGCAACTTTCACCCCTCCACTTT. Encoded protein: CASSLGQQLSPLHF. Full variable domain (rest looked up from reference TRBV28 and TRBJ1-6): DVKVTQSSRYLVKRTGEKVFLECVQDMDHENMFWYRQDPGLGLRLIYFSYDVKMKEKGDIPEGYSVSREKKERFSLILESASTNQTSMYLCASSLGQQLSPLHFGNGTRLTVT.

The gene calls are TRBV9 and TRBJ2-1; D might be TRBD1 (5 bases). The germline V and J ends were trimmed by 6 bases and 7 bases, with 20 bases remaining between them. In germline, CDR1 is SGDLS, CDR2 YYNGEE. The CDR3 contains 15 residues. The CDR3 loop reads CASTSGQGDKNEQFF. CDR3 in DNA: TGTGCCAGCACCTCTGGTCAGGGCGATAAAAATGAGCAGTTCTTC.

The DNA of the CDR3 is TGCGCCAGCAGCTTGGCCAGACAGCCCACTGAAGCTTTCTTT. This translates into CASSLARQPTEAFF. V and J are TRBV5-1 and TRBJ1-1, with a weak D call TRBD1 (5 bases). V was pared by 0 bases and J by 4 bases, with 10 bases between. CDR3 size: 14 residues. The germline CDR1 and CDR2 sequences are SGHRS and YFSETQ.

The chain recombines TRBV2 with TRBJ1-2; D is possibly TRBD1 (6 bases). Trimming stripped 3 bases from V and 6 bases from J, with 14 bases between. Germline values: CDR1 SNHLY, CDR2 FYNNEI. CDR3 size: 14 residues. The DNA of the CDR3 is TGTGCCAGCAGTGATCAGGGGCGAAAGGATGGCTACACCTTC. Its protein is CASSDQGRKDGYTF.

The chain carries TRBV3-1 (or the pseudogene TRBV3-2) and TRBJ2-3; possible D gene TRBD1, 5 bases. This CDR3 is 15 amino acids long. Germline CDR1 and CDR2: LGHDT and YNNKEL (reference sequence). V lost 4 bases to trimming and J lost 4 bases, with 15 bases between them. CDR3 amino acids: CASSLAGARSDTQYF. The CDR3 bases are TGTGCCAGCAGCCTGGCTGGGGCGAGGTCAGATACGCAGTATTTT.

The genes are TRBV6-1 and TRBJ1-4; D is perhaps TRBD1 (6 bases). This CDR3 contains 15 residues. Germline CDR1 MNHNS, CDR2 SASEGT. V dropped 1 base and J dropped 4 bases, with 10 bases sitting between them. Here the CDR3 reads CASSEGTDRNEKLFF. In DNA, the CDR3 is TGTGCCAGCAGTGAAGGGACAGACCGTAATGAAAAACTGTTTTTT.

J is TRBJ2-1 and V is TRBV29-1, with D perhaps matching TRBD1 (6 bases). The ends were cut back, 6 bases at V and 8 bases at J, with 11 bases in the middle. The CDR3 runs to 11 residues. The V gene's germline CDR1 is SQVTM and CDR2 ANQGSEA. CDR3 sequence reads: CSVRQDYEQFF. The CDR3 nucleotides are TGCAGCGTGAGACAGGACTATGAGCAGTTCTTC.

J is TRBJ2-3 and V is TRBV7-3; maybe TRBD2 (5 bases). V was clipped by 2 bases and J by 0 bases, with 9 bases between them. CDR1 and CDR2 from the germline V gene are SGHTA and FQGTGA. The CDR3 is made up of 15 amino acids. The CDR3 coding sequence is TGTGCCAGCAGCTTAGGGCGGACTAGCACAGATACGCAGTATTTT. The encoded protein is CASSLGRTSTDTQYF.

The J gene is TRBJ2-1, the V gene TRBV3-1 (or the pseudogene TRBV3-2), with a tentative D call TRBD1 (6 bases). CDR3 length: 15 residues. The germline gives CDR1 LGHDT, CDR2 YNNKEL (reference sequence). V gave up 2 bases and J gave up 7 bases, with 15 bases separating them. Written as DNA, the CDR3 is TGTGCCAGCAGCCAATCCAGGGGCGGGTCAAATGAGCAGTTCTTC. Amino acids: CASSQSRGGSNEQFF.